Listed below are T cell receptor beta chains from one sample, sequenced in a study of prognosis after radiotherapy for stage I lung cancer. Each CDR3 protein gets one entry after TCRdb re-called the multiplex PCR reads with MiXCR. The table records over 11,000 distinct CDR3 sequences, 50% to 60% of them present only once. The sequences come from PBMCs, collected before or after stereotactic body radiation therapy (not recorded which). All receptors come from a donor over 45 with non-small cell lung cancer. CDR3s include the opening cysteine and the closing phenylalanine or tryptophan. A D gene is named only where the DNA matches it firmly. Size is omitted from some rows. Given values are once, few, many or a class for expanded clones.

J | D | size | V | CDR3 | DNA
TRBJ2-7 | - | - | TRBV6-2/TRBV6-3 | CASSASYSRYEQYF | TGTGCCAGCAGTGCCTCGTACAGCCGCTACGAGCAGTACTTC
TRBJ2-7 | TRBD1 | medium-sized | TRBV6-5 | CASSYAGQGFYEQYF | TGTGCCAGCAGCTACGCGGGACAGGGGTTTTACGAGCAGTACTTC
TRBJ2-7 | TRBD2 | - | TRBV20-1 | CSARDPQTSGSTYEQYF | TGCAGTGCTAGAGATCCCCAGACTAGCGGGTCTACTTACGAGCAGTACTTC
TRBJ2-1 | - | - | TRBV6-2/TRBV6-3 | CASSYSAEPYNEQFF | TGTGCCAGCAGTTATTCGGCTGAGCCCTACAATGAGCAGTTCTTC
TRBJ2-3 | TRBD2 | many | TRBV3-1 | CASSPLAGGSNTQYF | TGTGCCAGCAGCCCTTTAGCGGGAGGGAGTAATACGCAGTATTTT
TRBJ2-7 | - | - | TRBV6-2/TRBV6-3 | CASSRYRDPAYDQYF | TGTGCCAGCAGCCGGTACAGGGATCCGGCCTACGATCAGTACTTC
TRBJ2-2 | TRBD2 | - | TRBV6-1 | CASRRHSGRGVGELFF | TGTGCCAGCAGGCGACACAGCGGGAGAGGGGTCGGGGAGCTGTTTTTT
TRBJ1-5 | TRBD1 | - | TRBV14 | CESSRDVTGGSQPQHF | TGTGAAAGCAGCCGAGACGTGACAGGGGGCTCGCAGCCCCAGCATTTT
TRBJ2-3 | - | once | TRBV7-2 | CASILGLSFPDTQYF | TGTGCCAGCATCTTAGGGCTATCGTTCCCAGATACGCAGTATTTT
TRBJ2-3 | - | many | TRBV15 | CATSRDRTPRDTQYF | TGTGCCACCAGCAGAGATAGGACACCTCGGGATACGCAGTATTTT
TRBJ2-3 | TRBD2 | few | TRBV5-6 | CASSLIGGGADTQYF | TGTGCCAGCAGCTTGATCGGGGGAGGGGCAGATACGCAGTATTTT
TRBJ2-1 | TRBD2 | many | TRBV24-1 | CATSVLAGGYNEQFF | TGTGCCACCAGTGTACTAGCGGGTGGGTACAATGAGCAGTTCTTC
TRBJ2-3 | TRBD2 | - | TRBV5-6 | CASRRLAGWLTDTHYF | TGTGCCAGCAGACGACTAGCGGGATGGCTCACAGATACGCATTATTTT
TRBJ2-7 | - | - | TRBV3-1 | CASIPGQLLVYEQYF | TGTGCCAGCATCCCAGGGCAATTACTCGTATACGAGCAGTACTTT
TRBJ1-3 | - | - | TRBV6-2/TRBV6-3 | CASSYSKSGNTIYF | TGTGCCAGCAGTTACTCGAAGTCAGGAAACACCATATATTTT